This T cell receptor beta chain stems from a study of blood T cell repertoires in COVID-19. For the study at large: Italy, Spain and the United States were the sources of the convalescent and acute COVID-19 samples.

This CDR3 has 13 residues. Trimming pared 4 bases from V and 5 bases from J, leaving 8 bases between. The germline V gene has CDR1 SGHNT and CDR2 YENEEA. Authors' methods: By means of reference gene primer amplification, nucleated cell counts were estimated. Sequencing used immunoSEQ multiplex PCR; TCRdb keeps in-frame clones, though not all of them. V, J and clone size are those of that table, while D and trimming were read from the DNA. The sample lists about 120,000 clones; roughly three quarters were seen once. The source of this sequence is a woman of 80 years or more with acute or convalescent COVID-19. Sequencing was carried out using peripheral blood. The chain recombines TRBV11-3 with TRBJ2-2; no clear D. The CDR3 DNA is TGTGCCAGCAGCTCACTTGCTACCGGGGAGCTGTTTTTT. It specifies CASSSLATGELFF.